The 13 T cell receptor beta chains below come from one sample, sequenced in a study of beta chain features in type 1 diabetes. cDNA synthesis used the whole RNA isolate, giving expressed TCRB sequences. Profiling relied on immunoSEQ multiplex PCR, and the TCRdb table lists in-frame clones only, not all of them. The table shows some 330,000 clones, with 10% to 15% occurring only once. The study's findings and limits: People with Type 1 diabetes carried modestly yet significantly shorter TCRB CDR3s in all four CD4+ subsets.

Their cognate antigens are unknown. The sample was naive CD4+ T cells from blood. These receptors were obtained from a woman aged 18-29 years with type 1 diabetes.

This chain connects TRBV30 to TRBJ2-7; 7 bases agree with TRBD1. CDR1 is GTSNPN, CDR2 SVGIG, per germline (reference sequence). This CDR3 region has 11 residues. V trimming: 3 bases; J trimming: 6 bases; junction bases outside the gene matches: 2. The DNA for the CDR3 is TGTGCCTGGAGGGGACAGTCCGAGCAGTACTTC. This encodes CAWRGQSEQYF.

In this sample, this clone turned up a few times. V usage is TRBV30 and J usage is TRBJ1-5; 7 bases align to TRBD1. Germline V CDR1 and CDR2: GTSNPN, SVGIG (reference sequence). Trimming took 0 bases from V and 1 from J; bases not matched to a gene: 9. The CDR3 runs to 17 residues. CDR3 coding DNA: TGTGCCTGGAGTGTTGGGACAGAAGGACTAAGCAATCAGCCCCAGCATTTT. Translating gives CAWSVGTEGLSNQPQHF. Full variable domain (rest looked up from reference TRBV30 and TRBJ1-5): SQTIHQWPATLVQPVGSPLSLECTVEGTSNPNLYWYRQAAGRGLQLLFYSVGIGQISSEVPQNLSASRPQDRQFILSSKKLLLSDSGFYLCAWSVGTEGLSNQPQHFGDGTRLSIL.

The chain joins TRBV4-2 to TRBJ2-2, with TRBD2 matching over 7 bases. The CDR3 is made up of 15 amino acids. V shed 4 bases, J shed 4 bases, and the junction held 6 bases outside the gene matches. CDR1 and CDR2 (germline): LGHNA, YNFKEQ. Here the CDR3 reads CASSRGLVGTGELFF. CDR3 in DNA: TGTGCCAGCAGCCGCGGACTAGTTGGCACCGGGGAGCTGTTTTTT.

This clone was seen more than once but under ten times. The chain joins TRBV28 to TRBJ2-7, with a tentative D call TRBD2 (5 bases). This CDR3 is 14 amino acids long. Deletions cut 6 bases from V and 6 bases from J, with 18 bases between. CDR1 MDHEN and CDR2 SYDVKM come from the germline V gene. The CDR3 sequence is CASSHRGTPSEQYF. DNA of the CDR3: TGTGCCAGCAGCCACCGGGGTACCCCCTCCGAGCAGTACTTC.

The gene calls are TRBV7-2 and TRBJ2-3; TRBD1 matches 8 bases. After removal of 5 bases from V and 0 bases from J, the junction contained 7 bases not matched to a gene. CDR3 length: 16 amino acids. Germline V gene lookup returns CDR1 SGHTA and CDR2 FQGNSA. This CDR3 is CASSTGQGRSTDTQYF. The CDR3 DNA is TGTGCCAGCAGCACAGGACAGGGCCGTAGCACAGATACGCAGTATTTT.

The chain employs TRBV28 and TRBJ1-2, with D possibly being TRBD1 (6 bases). Germline loops: CDR1 MDHEN, CDR2 SYDVKM. V was shortened by 4 bases and J by 4 bases, with 10 bases between the two germline ends. The CDR3 runs 13 residues. CDR3 sequence: CASSWSGVYGYTF. For the CDR3, the DNA is TGTGCCAGCAGTTGGTCAGGGGTCTATGGCTACACCTTC.

This chain uses TRBV18 with TRBJ2-3; 7 nucleotides agree with TRBD1. There are 14 residues in the CDR3. Trimming took 2 bases from V and 4 from J; bases not matched to a gene: 3. From germline, CDR1 is KGHSH and CDR2 LQKENI. The CDR3 region is CASSPNQGADTQYF. The CDR3, as DNA: TGTGCCAGCTCACCAAACCAGGGGGCAGATACGCAGTATTTT.

The rearrangement joins TRBV9 to TRBJ1-5; D call uncertain. Germline CDR1 reads SGDLS; CDR2 reads YYNGEE. The CDR3 extends over 13 amino acids. V was cut by 2 bases and J by 3 bases, with 6 bases left in between. In DNA, the CDR3 is TGTGCCAGCAGCGTGCGGGACAATCAGCCCCAGCATTTT. It specifies CASSVRDNQPQHF.

This clone has just a few counts. The chain links TRBV5-1 to TRBJ2-5, with a tentative D call TRBD1 (6 bases). Germline V lookup: CDR1 SGHRS, CDR2 YFSETQ. The CDR3 covers 12 residues. Trimming pared 4 bases from V and 11 bases from J, leaving 15 bases between. Here the CDR3 DNA reads TGCGCCAGCAGCCCACAGGGAAGGGAGCAGTACTTC. This sequence encodes CASSPQGREQYF. Drawing the rest from reference TRBV5-1 and TRBJ2-5, the complete variable domain is KAGVTQTPRYLIKTRGQQVTLSCSPISGHRSVSWYQQTPGQGLQFLFEYFSETQRNKGNFPGRFSGRQFSNSRSEMNVSTLELGDSALYLCASSPQGREQYFGPGTRLLVL.

This chain joins TRBV11-3 and TRBJ2-7; TRBD2 matches 7 bases. CDR3 length: 14 amino acids. Germline V gene sequence: CDR1 SGHNT, CDR2 YENEEA. The trim removed 8 bases at V and 6 bases at J, leaving 13 bases unmatched. CDR3 protein: CASGDSGGGREQYF. The CDR3 DNA reads as TGTGCCAGCGGCGACTCGGGGGGAGGTCGCGAGCAGTACTTC.

This clone was counted a few times. This chain joins TRBV19 and TRBJ1-1; maybe TRBD1 (6 bases). Trimming removed 6 bases at V and 4 bases at J, with 12 bases between. Germline V CDR1 and CDR2: LNHDA, SQIVND (reference sequence). The CDR3 consists of 13 residues. The CDR3 region is CASSRQGLTEAFF. The CDR3 DNA reads TGTGCCAGTAGCCGCCAGGGGCTCACTGAAGCTTTCTTT.

The chain couples TRBV18 to TRBJ2-2, with a weak D call TRBD2 (5 bases). This CDR3 region has 15 residues. V lost 8 bases and J lost 1, with 14 bases in between. CDR1 KGHSH and CDR2 LQKENI come from the germline V gene. CDR3 coding DNA: TGTGCCAGCCCCCCCTCGGGGATGAACACCGGGGAGCTGTTTTTT. This gives the protein CASPPSGMNTGELFF.

This clone occurred a few times. This chain connects TRBV5-1 to TRBJ1-4, with 7 nucleotides matching TRBD1. The germline V gene has CDR1 SGHRS and CDR2 YFSETQ. V trimming: 4 bases; J trimming: 7 bases; junction bases outside the gene matches: 7. The CDR3 is 14 residues long. The CDR3 loop reads CASSITGVGEKLFF. CDR3 DNA sequence: TGCGCCAGCAGCATCACAGGGGTGGGTGAAAAACTGTTTTTT.